These 20 T cell receptor beta chains were sequenced from one sample in a study of T cells after yellow fever vaccination. From the 5' RACE reads, TCRdb called clonotypes with MiXCR, one entry per CDR3 protein. This table holds some 560,000 distinct CDR3 sequences, around 17% found once. The sequences come from PBMCs, collected around 5 days after the first yellow fever vaccination. All receptors come from a man younger than 35 who received the YFV17D yellow fever vaccine.

This clonotype was counted many times. The genes are TRBV13 and TRBJ1-1; the D gene is possibly TRBD1 (5 bases). V was pared by 2 bases and J by 6 bases, with 10 bases between. This CDR3 region has 13 residues. Germline lookup yields CDR1 PRHDT and CDR2 FYEKMQ (reference sequence). CDR3 region: CASSLLRGPEAFF. The CDR3, as DNA: TGTGCCAGCAGCTTATTGAGGGGCCCTGAAGCTTTCTTT.

J is TRBJ2-3 and V is TRBV3-1; possibly TRBD2 for D (6 bases). V gave up 4 bases and J gave up 3 bases, with 14 bases separating them. Germline loops: CDR1 LGHDT, CDR2 YNNKEL (reference sequence). This CDR3 contains 15 residues. The CDR3 DNA sequence: TGTGCCAGCAGCCGTCCGGGACTTGTAACAGATACGCAGTATTTT. Its protein is CASSRPGLVTDTQYF.

This clonotype was seen more than once but under ten times. The chain uses TRBV20-1 and TRBJ2-3, with 8 bases matching TRBD1. Trimming cost V 4 bases and J 6 bases; bases outside gene matches: 15. CDR3 length: 16 residues. Germline CDR1 DFQATT, CDR2 SNEGSKA (reference sequence). In DNA form, the CDR3 reads TGCAGTGCTAATTTGAACAGGGGGTCTATCCTGGATACGCAGTATTTT. Amino acid sequence: CSANLNRGSILDTQYF.

Only a few counts were recorded for this clonotype. J is TRBJ2-3 and V is TRBV6-1, with TRBD1 matching over 8 bases. The germline V gene encodes CDR1 MNHNS and CDR2 SASEGT. With 6 bases clipped from V and 6 bases from J, the junction kept 17 bases outside the gene matches. The CDR3 has 17 residues. The CDR3 loop is CASRPNSGQGEVDTQYF. CDR3 nucleotide sequence: TGTGCCAGCAGACCTAACAGCGGACAGGGAGAGGTGGATACGCAGTATTTT.

In this sample, this clonotype turned up a few times. The V and J genes are TRBV6-1 and TRBJ2-7, with 9 positions matching TRBD1. V dropped 6 bases and J dropped 2; count of bases not matched to a gene: 8. Germline-derived CDR1 and CDR2 are MNHNS and SASEGT. This CDR3 is 15 amino acids long. The DNA for the CDR3 is TGTGCCAGCAGGAGATCCGGACAGGGGACCTACGAGCAGTACTTC. Its protein is CASRRSGQGTYEQYF.

The rearrangement links TRBV7-9 to TRBJ2-1; perhaps TRBD1 as D (6 bases). V lost 1 base to trimming and J lost 8 bases, with 15 bases between them. The CDR3 length is 15 residues. Germline CDR1 is SEHNR and CDR2 is FQNEAQ (reference sequence). In nucleotides, the CDR3 is TGTGCCAGCAGCTTAGGGCTGGGGGCGCAGGATGAGCAGTTCTTC. This codes for CASSLGLGAQDEQFF. Variable domain in full (rest from reference TRBV7-9 and TRBJ2-1): DTGVSQNPRHKITKRGQNVTFRCDPISEHNRLYWYRQTLGQGPEFLTYFQNEAQLEKSRLLSDRFSAERPKGSFSTLEIQRTEQGDSAMYLCASSLGLGAQDEQFFGPGTRLTVL.

Only a few counts were recorded for this clonotype. Written as DNA, the CDR3 is TGTGCCAGCAGTTACTCAGGGTTCGACGAGCAGTACTTC. Its protein is CASSYSGFDEQYF. This chain connects TRBV6-2 or TRBV6-3 to TRBJ2-7; D not certain. V lost 0 bases to trimming and J lost 5 bases, with 8 bases between them. This CDR3 has 13 residues. CDR1 MNHEY and CDR2 SVGEGT come from the germline V gene.

The chain uses TRBV7-2 and TRBJ1-2; D uncertain. The CDR3 runs 12 residues. The V gene's germline CDR1 is SGHTA and CDR2 FQGNSA. The CDR3 DNA is TGTGCGCAGCCGGCCCTTGGGTATGGCTACACCTTC. Residues: CAQPALGYGYTF.

This clonotype was observed many times. The chain is built from TRBV5-1 and TRBJ2-2; TRBD1 is a possible D gene (6 bases). The CDR3 is made up of 16 amino acids. The V end lost 4 bases, the J end lost 1 base, and 14 bases lay between the germline ends. The germline CDR1 and CDR2 sequences are SGHRS and YFSETQ. This chain's CDR3 is CASSPPGTLNTGELFF. The CDR3 nucleotides read TGCGCCAGCAGCCCACCCGGGACACTGAACACCGGGGAGCTGTTTTTT.

This clonotype has a count of ten or more. The chain links TRBV5-6 to TRBJ2-3, with a weak D call TRBD2 (5 bases). The CDR3 runs 14 residues. The V gene's germline CDR1 is SGHDT and CDR2 YYEEEE. V was trimmed by 0 bases and J by 1 base, leaving 6 bases between them. The CDR3 reads CASSLEEGTDTQYF. The CDR3 coding sequence is TGTGCCAGCAGCTTGGAGGAGGGCACAGATACGCAGTATTTT. The complete variable domain, with remaining parts taken from reference TRBV5-6 and TRBJ2-3, reads DAGVTQSPTHLIKTRGQQVTLRCSPKSGHDTVSWYQQALGQGPQFIFQYYEEEERQRGNFPDRFSGHQFPNYSSELNVNALLLGDSALYLCASSLEEGTDTQYFGPGTRLTVL.

This clonotype was seen more than once but under ten times. The chain combines TRBV6-2 or TRBV6-3 with TRBJ1-4; 10 bases fit TRBD1. The CDR3 has 15 amino acids. V trimming: 4 bases; J trimming: 6 bases; junction bases outside the gene matches: 5. CDR1 is MNHEY and CDR2 is SVGEGT in the germline V gene. CDR3 loop: CASSSTGTGDEKLFF. The CDR3 DNA follows: TGTGCCAGCAGTTCCACCGGGACAGGGGATGAAAAACTGTTTTTT.

This clonotype was observed a handful of times. The CDR3 bases are TGTGCCAGCAAAACTCAGGCGGGGACTGAAGCTTTCTTT. Its translation: CASKTQAGTEAFF. This chain connects TRBV12-3 or TRBV12-4 to TRBJ1-1; the D is unclear. V was shortened by 7 bases and J by 5 bases, with 14 bases between the two germline ends. The CDR3 sequence is 13 residues long.

This chain uses TRBV20-1 with TRBJ2-1, with D tentatively TRBD2 (6 bases). Trimming left V 1 base short and J 7 bases short, with 8 bases between. CDR1 is DFQATT, CDR2 SNEGSKA, per germline (reference sequence). The CDR3 runs 12 residues. The CDR3 DNA is TGCAGTGCTAGAGGCCTAGCGAATGAGCAGTTCTTC. Its translation: CSARGLANEQFF.

CDR3 nucleotides: TGCGCCAGCAGCCGCTACCCTTACGGGGGGCTTAGCTACGAGCAGTACTTC. Residues: CASSRYPYGGLSYEQYF. The chain recombines TRBV4-1 with TRBJ2-7, with D possibly matching TRBD2 (7 bases). Germline V gives CDR1 MGHRA, CDR2 YSYEKL. The CDR3 totals 17 residues. Between the trimmed V and J ends, which lost 4 bases and 3 bases, there was a span of 22 bases.

This clonotype was counted a few times. The J gene is TRBJ1-5, the V gene TRBV28; D unresolved. V was cut by 2 bases and J by 6 bases, with 8 bases left in between. The CDR3 extends over 13 amino acids. Germline V gives CDR1 MDHEN, CDR2 SYDVKM. CDR3 nucleotides: TGTGCCAGCAGTTTAGCCCAATTTCAGCCCCAGCATTTT. It translates to CASSLAQFQPQHF.

The V and J genes are TRBV7-9 and TRBJ1-2, with D perhaps TRBD1 (5 bases). Germline lookup yields CDR1 SEHNR and CDR2 FQNEAQ (reference sequence). Trimming stripped 4 bases from V and 2 bases from J, with 14 bases between. The CDR3 consists of 15 residues. For the CDR3, the DNA is TGTGCCAGCAGCTCCCACGGACAACGAAACTATGGCTACACCTTC. This translates into CASSSHGQRNYGYTF. The whole variable domain, filled in from reference TRBV7-9 and TRBJ1-2, reads DTGVSQNPRHKITKRGQNVTFRCDPISEHNRLYWYRQTLGQGPEFLTYFQNEAQLEKSRLLSDRFSAERPKGSFSTLEIQRTEQGDSAMYLCASSSHGQRNYGYTFGSGTRLTVV.

This clonotype was observed a handful of times. The V gene is TRBV7-3, the J gene TRBJ1-2; 10 nucleotides agree with TRBD1. This CDR3 comprises 13 residues. Per the germline V gene, CDR1 is SGHTA and CDR2 is FQGTGA. Losses at the gene ends were 3 bases for V and 6 bases for J; bases not matched to a gene: 1. This CDR3 reads CASSFGTGDGYTF. The CDR3 bases are TGTGCCAGCAGCTTTGGGACAGGGGATGGCTACACCTTC.

The CDR3 coding sequence is TGTGCCAGCAGTAGGGGGGACAGGGAAGTGGAGACCCAGTACTTC. It yields the protein CASSRGDREVETQYF. V usage is TRBV28 and J usage is TRBJ2-5; 9 bases match TRBD1. With 5 bases clipped from V and 5 bases from J, the junction kept 9 bases outside the gene matches. There are 15 residues in the CDR3. Germline V gives CDR1 MDHEN, CDR2 SYDVKM.

This clonotype was seen a handful of times. This chain connects TRBV6-2 or TRBV6-3 to TRBJ2-7, with a tentative D call TRBD1 (6 bases). Trimming pared 1 base from V and 5 bases from J, leaving 9 bases between. The CDR3 has 13 amino acids. CDR1 MNHEY and CDR2 SVGEGT come from the germline V gene. The CDR3 reads CASSYLGHNEQYF. The CDR3 bases are TGTGCCAGCAGTTACTTGGGACATAACGAGCAGTACTTC.

The chain joins TRBV6-2 or TRBV6-3 to TRBJ2-3; 7 positions match TRBD2. The CDR3 has 14 amino acids. With V trimmed by 5 bases and J by 6 bases, 8 bases remained unmatched. Per the germline V gene, CDR1 is MNHEY and CDR2 is SVGEGT. The CDR3 DNA sequence: TGTGCCAGCAGTCGCGGACTAGAATCGGATACGCAGTATTTT. Its translation: CASSRGLESDTQYF.